This T cell receptor beta chain was sequenced during a study of memory CD4+ T cells and cytomegalovirus serostatus. Study results and caveats: Of roughly 180 reported CMV TCRbeta sequences, around 63 were found in memory CD4+ repertoires. Repertoires predicted CMV serostatus with median bootstrapped AUC of about 0.94.

This CDR3 region has 14 residues. CDR1 is SGHAT and CDR2 is FQNNGV in the germline V gene. The V and J ends lost 1 base and 3 bases respectively, with 6 bases between them. Single viable CD3+CD4+CD8-CD45RO+ cells were sorted as the memory CD4+ T cells. Points on this clone: Its antigen is not identified.

Data came from immunoSEQ multiplex PCR; TCRdb stores just in-frame clones and leaves some out. The sample has tens of thousands of clones; roughly 80% are singletons. What was sequenced was memory CD4+ T cells from blood. The sequence was obtained from an adult in good health and CMV-seronegative. The J gene is TRBJ2-2, the V gene TRBV11-2; a weak D match, TRBD2 (5 bases). In nucleotides, the CDR3 is TGTGCCAGCAGCTTAGGGGGAGACACCGGGGAGCTGTTTTTT. Amino acids: CASSLGGDTGELFF.